Sequencing of this T cell receptor (beta chain) was carried out in a study of cytomegalovirus exposure and HLA in healthy donors. Study-wide results and caveats: A later analysis, which compared TCR beta chains of equal frequency, found the HLA-associated ones more clonally expanded. The investigators catalogued 160 or so TCR beta chains as cytomegalovirus-associated. In a later analysis, specific HLA alleles were associated with some 16,000 TCR beta sequences at a 0.05 false discovery rate.

Worth noting for this clone: As yet, its antigen is unknown.

PCR employed 60 Vbeta and 13 Jbeta primers. In the authors' methods: Unique TCR beta chains totaled some 78 million in a later count, with roughly 11 million of them shared. Assay: immunoSEQ multiplex PCR; the TCRdb copy retains only in-frame clones and omits some. The D gene and trimming were derived from the DNA, and the V and J assignments and clone size from that table. The sample has over 200,000 clones; 70% to 85% are singletons. The CDR3 length is 14 residues. V lost 5 bases and J lost 10, with 20 bases in between. Germline-derived CDR1 and CDR2 are MRHNA and SNTAGT. The sequence was obtained from a male donor in good health and CMV-seronegative. This rearrangement joins TRBV6-4 to TRBJ1-2; D is perhaps TRBD1 (6 bases). Sequenced: PBMCs. CDR3 region: CASSWDLGASDYTF. The CDR3 nucleotides are TGTGCCAGCAGTTGGGACCTGGGGGCGAGTGACTACACCTTC.